The entry that follows covers one T cell receptor beta chain sequence. At one end the junction does not follow the germline gene, possibly because of a read error. RNA was extracted from bulk tissue without any cell sorting. More than 3 cm separated this lung sample from the edge of the tumor. The library came from three nested PCR rounds adapted from ARM-PCR protocols. TCRdb re-analysed the multiplex PCR reads in MiXCR, keeping a single row per CDR3 protein. The sample records 100,000 or so distinct CDR3 sequences, 75% to 90% being singletons. The germline V gene encodes CDR1 MNHNS and CDR2 SASEGT. This CDR3 contains 14 residues. The data belong to a study of tumor and adjacent non-tumor tissue in lung cancer. Whole-study context: About 4.2 million productive TCRbeta reads were obtained per sample on average.

The chain couples TRBV6-1 to TRBJ1-5; no reliable D call. Sequencing used distant non-tumor lung tissue. The receptor was isolated from a man aged 55-75 years with small cell lung cancer. The CDR3 region is CASTIDKGNQPQQF. The CDR3 coding sequence is TGTGCCAGTACTATCGACAAGGGTAATCAGCCCCAGCAATTT.